This TCR beta chain was documented in a study of blood T cell repertoires in COVID-19. About the research overall: Samples came from the United States, Italy and Spain, spanning acute and convalescent COVID-19.

This CDR3 is 15 amino acids long. V shed 0 bases and J shed 13 bases, with 19 bases lying between them. Germline-derived CDR1 and CDR2 are LGHDT and YNNKEL (reference sequence). Data came from immunoSEQ multiplex PCR; TCRdb stores just in-frame clones and leaves some out. The repertoire holds approximately 300,000 clones, 90% seen once, with 1% in the top ten. The chain couples TRBV3-1 (or the pseudogene TRBV3-2) to TRBJ2-1; D is perhaps TRBD2 (5 bases). This TCR was sampled from a woman aged 35 to 49 with COVID-19, enrolled during active disease. The sample taken for sequencing was peripheral blood. The CDR3 protein is CASSQDTQPGIPQFF. CDR3 in DNA: TGTGCCAGCAGCCAAGATACCCAACCCGGGATACCACAGTTCTTC.